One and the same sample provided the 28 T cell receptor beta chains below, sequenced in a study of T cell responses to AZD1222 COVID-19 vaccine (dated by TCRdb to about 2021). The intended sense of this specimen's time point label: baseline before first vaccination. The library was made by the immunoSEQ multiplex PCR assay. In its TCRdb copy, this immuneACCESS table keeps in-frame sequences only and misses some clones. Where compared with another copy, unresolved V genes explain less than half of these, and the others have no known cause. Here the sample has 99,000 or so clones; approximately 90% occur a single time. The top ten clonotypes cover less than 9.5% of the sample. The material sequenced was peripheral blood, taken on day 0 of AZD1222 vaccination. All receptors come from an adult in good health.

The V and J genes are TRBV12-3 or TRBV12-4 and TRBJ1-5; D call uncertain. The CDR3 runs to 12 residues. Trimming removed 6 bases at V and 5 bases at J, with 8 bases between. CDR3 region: CASSPDDQPQHF. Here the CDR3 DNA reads TGTGCCAGCAGCCCTGACGATCAGCCCCAGCATTTT.

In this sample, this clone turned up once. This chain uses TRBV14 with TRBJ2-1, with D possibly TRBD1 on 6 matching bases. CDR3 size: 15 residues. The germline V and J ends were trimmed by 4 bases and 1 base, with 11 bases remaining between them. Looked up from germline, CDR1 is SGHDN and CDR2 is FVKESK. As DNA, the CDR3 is TGTGCCAGCAGCCCCGACAGGTTTTCCTACAATGAGCAGTTCTTC. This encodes CASSPDRFSYNEQFF.

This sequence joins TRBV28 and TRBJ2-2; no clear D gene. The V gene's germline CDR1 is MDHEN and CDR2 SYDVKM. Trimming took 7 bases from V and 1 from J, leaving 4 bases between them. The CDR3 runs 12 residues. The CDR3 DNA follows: TGTGCCAGCAAGAGGAACACCGGGGAGCTGTTTTTT. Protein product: CASKRNTGELFF.

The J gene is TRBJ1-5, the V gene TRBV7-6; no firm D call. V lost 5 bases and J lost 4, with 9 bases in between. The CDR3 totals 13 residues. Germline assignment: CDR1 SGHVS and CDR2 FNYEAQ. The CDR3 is CASSPDINQPQHF. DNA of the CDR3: TGTGCCAGCAGCCCTGACATTAATCAGCCCCAGCATTTT.

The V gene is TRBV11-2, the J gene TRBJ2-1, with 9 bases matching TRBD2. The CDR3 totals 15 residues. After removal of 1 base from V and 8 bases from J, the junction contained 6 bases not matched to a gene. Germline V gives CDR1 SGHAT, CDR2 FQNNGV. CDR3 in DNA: TGTGCCAGCAGCTTAGGTAGCGGGAGTAGGTATGAGCAGTTCTTC. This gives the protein CASSLGSGSRYEQFF.

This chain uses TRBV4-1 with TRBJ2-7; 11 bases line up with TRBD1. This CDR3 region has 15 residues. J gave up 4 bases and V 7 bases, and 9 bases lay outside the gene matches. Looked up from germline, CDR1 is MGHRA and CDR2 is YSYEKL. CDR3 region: CASTPRGQGDYEQYF. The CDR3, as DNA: TGCGCCAGCACCCCAAGGGGACAGGGGGATTACGAGCAGTACTTC.

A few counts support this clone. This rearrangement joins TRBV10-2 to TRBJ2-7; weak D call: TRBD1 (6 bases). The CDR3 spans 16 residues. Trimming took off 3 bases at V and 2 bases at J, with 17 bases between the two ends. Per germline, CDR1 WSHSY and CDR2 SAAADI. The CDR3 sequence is CASSDGGTGPPYEQYF. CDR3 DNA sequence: TGCGCCAGCAGTGATGGGGGCACAGGGCCCCCCTACGAGCAGTACTTC.

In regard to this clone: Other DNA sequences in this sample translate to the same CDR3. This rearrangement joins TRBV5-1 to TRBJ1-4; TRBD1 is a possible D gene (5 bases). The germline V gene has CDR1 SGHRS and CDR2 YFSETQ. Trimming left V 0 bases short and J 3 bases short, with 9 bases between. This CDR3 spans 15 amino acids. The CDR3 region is CASSLDGTANEKLFF. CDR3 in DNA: TGCGCCAGCAGCTTGGATGGGACTGCTAATGAAAAACTGTTTTTT.

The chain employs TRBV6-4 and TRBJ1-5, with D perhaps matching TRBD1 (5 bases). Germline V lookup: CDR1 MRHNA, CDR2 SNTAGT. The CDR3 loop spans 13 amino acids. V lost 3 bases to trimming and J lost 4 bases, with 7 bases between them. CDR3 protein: CASSEGANQPQHF. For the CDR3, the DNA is TGTGCCAGCAGTGAAGGGGCTAATCAGCCCCAGCATTTT.

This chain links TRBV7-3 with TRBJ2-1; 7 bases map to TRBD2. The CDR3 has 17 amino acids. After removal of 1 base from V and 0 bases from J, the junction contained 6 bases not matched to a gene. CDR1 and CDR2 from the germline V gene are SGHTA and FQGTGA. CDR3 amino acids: CASSLRGGASSYNEQFF. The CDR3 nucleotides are TGTGCCAGCAGCTTAAGGGGAGGGGCGAGCTCCTACAATGAGCAGTTCTTC.

This chain's CDR3 is CASSLRQWQYNEQFF. CDR3 DNA: TGTGCCAGCAGCTTGCGGCAGTGGCAATACAATGAGCAGTTCTTC. The rearrangement uses TRBV5-4 and TRBJ2-1, with D uncertain. V was pared by 1 base and J by 4 bases, with 12 bases between. Germline lookup yields CDR1 SGHNT and CDR2 YYREEE (reference sequence). The CDR3 sequence is 15 residues long. Looking up the rest from reference TRBV5-4 and TRBJ2-1 gives the full variable domain: ETGVTQSPTHLIKTRGQQVTLRCSSQSGHNTVSWYQQALGQGPQFIFQYYREEENGRGNFPPRFSGLQFPNYSSELNVNALELDDSALYLCASSLRQWQYNEQFFGPGTRLTVL.

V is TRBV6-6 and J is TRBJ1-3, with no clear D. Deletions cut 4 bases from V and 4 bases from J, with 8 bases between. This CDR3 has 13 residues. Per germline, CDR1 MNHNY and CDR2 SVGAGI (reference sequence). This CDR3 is CASSSGSGNTIYF. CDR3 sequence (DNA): TGTGCCAGCAGTTCCGGCTCCGGAAACACCATATATTTT.

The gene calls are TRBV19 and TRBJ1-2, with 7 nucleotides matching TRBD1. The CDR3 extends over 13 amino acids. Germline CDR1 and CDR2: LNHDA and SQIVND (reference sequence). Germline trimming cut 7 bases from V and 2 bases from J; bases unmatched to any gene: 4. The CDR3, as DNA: TGTGCCAGTACCTTGGGACAGAACTATGGCTACACCTTC. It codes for CASTLGQNYGYTF.

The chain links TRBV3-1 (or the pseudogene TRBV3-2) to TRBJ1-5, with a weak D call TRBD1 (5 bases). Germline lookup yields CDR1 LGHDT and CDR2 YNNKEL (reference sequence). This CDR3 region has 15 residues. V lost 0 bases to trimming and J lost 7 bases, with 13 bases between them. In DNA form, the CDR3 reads TGTGCCAGCAGCCAAGAGGGGGACGAACGACAGCCCCAGCATTTT. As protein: CASSQEGDERQPQHF.

The CDR3 spells CASSLSPGARGNEQFF. CDR3 bases: TGTGCCAGCAGTTTAAGCCCAGGGGCTAGGGGCAATGAGCAGTTCTTC. This chain connects TRBV27 to TRBJ2-1, with D perhaps TRBD1 (6 bases). The CDR3 has 16 amino acids. Germline CDR1 reads MNHEY; CDR2 reads SMNVEV (reference sequence). The V and J ends lost 2 bases and 6 bases respectively, with 17 bases between them.

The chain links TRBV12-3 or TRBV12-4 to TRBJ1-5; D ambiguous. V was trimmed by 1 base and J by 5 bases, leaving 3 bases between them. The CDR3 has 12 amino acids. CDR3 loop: CASSLEDQPQHF. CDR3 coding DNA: TGTGCCAGCAGTTTAGAGGATCAGCCCCAGCATTTT.

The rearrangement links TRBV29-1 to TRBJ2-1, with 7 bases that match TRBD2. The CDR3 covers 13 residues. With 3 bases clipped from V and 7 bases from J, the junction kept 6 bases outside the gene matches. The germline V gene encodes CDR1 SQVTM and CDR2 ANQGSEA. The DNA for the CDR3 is TGCAGCGTTGAGGAGGGAGGGAGGAATGAGCAGTTCTTC. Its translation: CSVEEGGRNEQFF.

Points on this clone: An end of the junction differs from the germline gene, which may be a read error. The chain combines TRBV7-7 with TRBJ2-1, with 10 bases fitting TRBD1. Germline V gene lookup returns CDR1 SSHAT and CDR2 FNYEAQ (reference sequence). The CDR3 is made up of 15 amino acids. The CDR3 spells CASSFGTGAYNEQFF. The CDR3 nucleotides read TGTGCTAGCAGCTTTGGGACAGGGGCCTACAATGAGCAGTTCTTC.

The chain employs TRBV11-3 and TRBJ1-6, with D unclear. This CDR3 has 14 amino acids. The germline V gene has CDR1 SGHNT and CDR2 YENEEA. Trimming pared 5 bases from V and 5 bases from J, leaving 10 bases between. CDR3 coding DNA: TGTGCCAGCAGCCTCGGACGGGATAATTCACCCCTCCACTTT. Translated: CASSLGRDNSPLHF.

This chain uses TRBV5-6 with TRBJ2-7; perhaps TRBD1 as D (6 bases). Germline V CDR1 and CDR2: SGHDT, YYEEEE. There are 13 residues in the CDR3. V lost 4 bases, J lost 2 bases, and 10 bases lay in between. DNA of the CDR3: TGTGCCAGCAGCGGGGGCCATACCTACGAGCAGTACTTC. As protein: CASSGGHTYEQYF.

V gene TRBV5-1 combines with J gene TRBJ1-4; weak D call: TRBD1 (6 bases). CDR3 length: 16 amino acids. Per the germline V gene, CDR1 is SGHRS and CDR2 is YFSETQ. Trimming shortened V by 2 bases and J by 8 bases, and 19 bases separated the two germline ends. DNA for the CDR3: TGCGCCAGCAGCTTTGGAACCACAGGGTTGGGGGAAAAACTGTTTTTT. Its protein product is CASSFGTTGLGEKLFF.

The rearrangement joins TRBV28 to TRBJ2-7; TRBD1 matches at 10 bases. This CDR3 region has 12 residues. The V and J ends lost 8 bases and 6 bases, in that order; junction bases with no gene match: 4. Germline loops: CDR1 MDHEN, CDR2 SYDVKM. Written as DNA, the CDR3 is TGTGCCAGCGGGGGACAGGGGCGCGAGCAGTACTTC. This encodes CASGGQGREQYF.

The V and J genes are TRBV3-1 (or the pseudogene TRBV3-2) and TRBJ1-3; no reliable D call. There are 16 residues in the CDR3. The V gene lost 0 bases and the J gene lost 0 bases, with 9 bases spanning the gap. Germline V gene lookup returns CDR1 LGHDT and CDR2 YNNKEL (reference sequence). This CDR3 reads CASSQDQPHSGNTIYF. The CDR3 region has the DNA TGTGCCAGCAGCCAAGATCAGCCACACTCTGGAAACACCATATATTTT.

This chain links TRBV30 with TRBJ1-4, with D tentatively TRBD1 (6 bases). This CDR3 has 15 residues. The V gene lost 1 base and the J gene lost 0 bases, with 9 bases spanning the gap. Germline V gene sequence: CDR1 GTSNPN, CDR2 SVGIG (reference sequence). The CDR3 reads CAWSATGATNEKLFF. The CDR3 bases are TGTGCCTGGAGTGCGACAGGTGCAACTAATGAAAAACTGTTTTTT.

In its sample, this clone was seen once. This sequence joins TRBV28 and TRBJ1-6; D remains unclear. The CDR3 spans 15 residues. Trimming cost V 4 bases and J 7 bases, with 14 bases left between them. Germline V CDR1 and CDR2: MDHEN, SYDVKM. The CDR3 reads CASSSPDGLNSPLHF. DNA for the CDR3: TGTGCCAGCAGTTCCCCCGACGGGTTGAATTCACCCCTCCACTTT.

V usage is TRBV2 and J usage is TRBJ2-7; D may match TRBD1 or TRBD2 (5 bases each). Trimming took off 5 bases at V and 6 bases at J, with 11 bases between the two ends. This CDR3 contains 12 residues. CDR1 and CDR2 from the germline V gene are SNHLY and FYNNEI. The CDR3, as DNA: TGTGCCAGCAGTCGGACAAGCGGCGAGCAGTACTTC. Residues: CASSRTSGEQYF.

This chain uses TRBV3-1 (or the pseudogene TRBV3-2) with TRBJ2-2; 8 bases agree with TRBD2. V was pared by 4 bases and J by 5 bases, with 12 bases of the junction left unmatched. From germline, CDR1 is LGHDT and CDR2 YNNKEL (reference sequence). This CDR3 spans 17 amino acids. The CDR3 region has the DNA TGTGCCAGCAGCCCCCTCAGGAGTAGCGGGGAAACCGGGGAGCTGTTTTTT. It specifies CASSPLRSSGETGELFF.

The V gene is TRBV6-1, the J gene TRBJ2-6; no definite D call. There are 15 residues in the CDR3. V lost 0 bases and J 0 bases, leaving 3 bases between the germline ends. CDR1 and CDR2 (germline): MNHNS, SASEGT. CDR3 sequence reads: CASSEASSGANVLTF. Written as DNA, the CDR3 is TGTGCCAGCAGTGAAGCTTCCTCTGGGGCCAACGTCCTGACTTTC.